This T cell receptor beta chain was documented in a study of OX40 agonist ivuxolimab in advanced cancers. Across the study: The dose of intravenous ivuxolimab that patients received every 2 weeks ranged from 0.01 to 10 mg/kg. The study, taken as a whole, reports: More expanded clones were found, on average, in CD8+ than in CD4+ T cells.

The sample holds one count of this clone. The antigen is undetermined. TCRdb's copy holds only in-frame clones and misses some; the assay was immunoSEQ multiplex PCR. Of some 59,000 clones in the sample, roughly 88% were seen once. Trimming cost V 3 bases and J 2 bases; bases outside gene matches: 4. The CDR3 is 15 residues long. The germline V gene has CDR1 SEHNR and CDR2 FQNEAQ (reference sequence). Sequenced material: CD4+ or CD8+ T cells sorted from blood, taken in a trial of the OX40 agonist ivuxolimab. The V gene is TRBV7-9, the J gene TRBJ2-1; 7 bases map to TRBD2. The sequence was obtained from an adult with an advanced solid tumor such as melanoma, head and neck, liver or kidney cancer. CDR3 DNA: TGTGCCAGCAGCTTGTGGAGCGGGACCTACAATGAGCAGTTCTTC. It specifies CASSLWSGTYNEQFF.